This is a list of T cell receptor beta chains from one sample in a study of blood T cells in healthy people across ages. Each CDR3 protein gets one entry after TCRdb re-called the 5' RACE reads with MiXCR. Counted here are some 1,000,000 distinct CDR3 sequences, 25% occurring once; the ten biggest clones make up 0.65% to 0.75%. These sequences were also reported in another study, on T cells of mothers and their children.

The sample taken for sequencing was blood. Receptors originate from a girl aged 2 to 10 in good health. CDR3s include the opening cysteine and the closing phenylalanine or tryptophan. Fields, in order: J gene, D gene, V gene, CDR3 protein. D genes are given only for firm matches.

j_gene: TRBJ1-4; d_gene: .; v_gene: TRBV29-1; CDR3aa: CSVVGTDSNIEKLFF
j_gene: TRBJ2-1; d_gene: .; v_gene: TRBV6-5; CDR3aa: CASSYSTGSYNEQFF
j_gene: TRBJ2-1; d_gene: TRBD2; v_gene: TRBV7-2; CDR3aa: CASSPLGGSHYNEQFF
j_gene: TRBJ1-1; d_gene: TRBD1; v_gene: TRBV20-1; CDR3aa: CSARGGGAAFF
j_gene: TRBJ2-7; d_gene: TRBD2; v_gene: TRBV6-2/TRBV6-3; CDR3aa: CATGGLDTYEQYF
j_gene: TRBJ1-6; d_gene: .; v_gene: TRBV4-1; CDR3aa: CASSSYRESESPLHF
j_gene: TRBJ1-5; d_gene: .; v_gene: TRBV4-1; CDR3aa: CASSQDGFQNQPQHF
j_gene: TRBJ2-5; d_gene: .; v_gene: TRBV29-1; CDR3aa: CSVFMTFYRITETQYF
j_gene: TRBJ2-1; d_gene: TRBD2; v_gene: TRBV25-1; CDR3aa: CASSASSLAGIKYEQFF
j_gene: TRBJ2-1; d_gene: .; v_gene: TRBV20-1; CDR3aa: CSARDLWEYSYNEQFF
j_gene: .; d_gene: .; v_gene: TRBV14; CDR3aa: CASSRELGGGEQFF
j_gene: .; d_gene: TRBD1; v_gene: TRBV4-2; CDR3aa: CASSQALIDRVNEQFF
j_gene: TRBJ2-3; d_gene: TRBD2; v_gene: TRBV7-9; CDR3aa: CASSWRTSGGSDTQYF
j_gene: TRBJ1-4; d_gene: .; v_gene: TRBV6-5; CDR3aa: CASRLDRTNEKLFF
j_gene: TRBJ2-6; d_gene: TRBD1; v_gene: TRBV7-2; CDR3aa: CASSFRQGRFSGANVLTF
j_gene: TRBJ1-4; d_gene: .; v_gene: TRBV29-1; CDR3aa: CSVATAGGEKLFF
j_gene: TRBJ2-5; d_gene: TRBD2; v_gene: TRBV7-8; CDR3aa: CASSPGGGAKTQYF
j_gene: TRBJ1-1; d_gene: .; v_gene: TRBV7-9; CDR3aa: CASSHEDWGRAEAFF
j_gene: TRBJ2-1; d_gene: TRBD2; v_gene: TRBV20-1; CDR3aa: CSALAGGPYEQFF
j_gene: TRBJ1-5; d_gene: TRBD1; v_gene: TRBV28; CDR3aa: CASSSTGRQPQHF
j_gene: TRBJ2-7; d_gene: TRBD2; v_gene: TRBV6-6; CDR3aa: CASSWASGGSYEQYF
j_gene: TRBJ2-5; d_gene: TRBD2; v_gene: TRBV3-1; CDR3aa: CASSRYTGTRFVETQYF
j_gene: TRBJ1-3; d_gene: .; v_gene: TRBV4-1; CDR3aa: CASSQDNSGALAYSGNTIYF
j_gene: TRBJ2-7; d_gene: .; v_gene: TRBV27; CDR3aa: CASSSVRQKSYEQYF
j_gene: TRBJ2-7; d_gene: .; v_gene: TRBV18; CDR3aa: CASSPPSPPYEQYF
j_gene: TRBJ2-3; d_gene: .; v_gene: TRBV15; CDR3aa: CATSRRRGYTDTQYF
j_gene: TRBJ1-1; d_gene: .; v_gene: TRBV20-1; CDR3aa: CSARGFRETEAFF